This T cell receptor beta chain derives from a study of T cell repertoires and HLA-DP antigens. Data came from immunoSEQ multiplex PCR; TCRdb stores just in-frame clones and leaves some out. Found here are approximately 89,000 clones, approximately 86% of them singletons; the top ten hold 1.7%. To note about this clone: Its antigen is undetermined.

The sequence was collected from a man aged 50-60 years in good health and CMV-seronegative. The sample taken for sequencing was CD4+ T cells from PBMCs.

The CDR3 bases are TGCAGTGCCCTTCCCTCCGGGCAGTACTTC. Amino acid sequence: CSALPSGQYF. The chain combines TRBV20-1 with TRBJ2-7; no clear D gene. This CDR3 is 10 amino acids long. The germline V gene has CDR1 DFQATT and CDR2 SNEGSKA (reference sequence). Trimming removed 6 bases from V and 9 bases from J, with 12 bases in between.